The 21 T cell receptor beta chains listed next were all sequenced from one sample in a study of identifying expanded T cells in peripheral blood. Using immunoSEQ multiplex PCR, the repertoire was profiled, and TCRdb retains in-frame clones only, with some absent. Here the sample spans about 78,000 clones, about 83% being singletons. The sample taken for sequencing was blood. The receptors were sampled from a person aged 18 to 70 in good health.

V gene TRBV28 combines with J gene TRBJ2-3; maybe TRBD2 (5 bases). The V and J ends lost 5 bases and 0 bases respectively, with 12 bases between them. In germline, CDR1 is MDHEN, CDR2 SYDVKM. The CDR3 runs 15 residues. The DNA for the CDR3 is TGTGCCAGCAGTCAGGCGGGCAAAAGCACAGATACGCAGTATTTT. Protein product: CASSQAGKSTDTQYF.

This clone was counted ten times or more. The rearrangement joins TRBV7-3 to TRBJ2-1, with 8 positions matching TRBD2. Trimming cost V 5 bases and J 13 bases; bases outside gene matches: 4. This CDR3 has 11 residues. Germline assignment: CDR1 SGHTA and CDR2 FQGTGA. The CDR3 bases are TGTGCCAGCAGCCCTATAGCGGGACAGTTCTTC. As protein: CASSPIAGQFF.

This clone was recorded a few times. J is TRBJ2-3 and V is TRBV2; 9 bases match TRBD2. This CDR3 region has 15 residues. The germline V gene encodes CDR1 SNHLY and CDR2 FYNNEI. The ends lost 6 bases at V and 4 bases at J; junction bases unmatched: 8. DNA for the CDR3: TGTGCCAGCAGAGGCGCGGGGGGGGTATCAGATACGCAGTATTTT. This encodes CASRGAGGVSDTQYF.

This chain connects TRBV6-1 to TRBJ2-4; 8 nucleotides line up with TRBD1. This CDR3 has 14 residues. The V gene's germline CDR1 is MNHNS and CDR2 SASEGT. The trim removed 6 bases at V and 6 bases at J, leaving 7 bases unmatched. Here the CDR3 reads CASRFSTGGNIQYF. In nucleotides, the CDR3 is TGTGCCAGCAGGTTCAGTACAGGGGGAAACATTCAGTACTTC.

The V gene is TRBV27, the J gene TRBJ2-7; 7 bases map to TRBD1. Germline V CDR1 and CDR2: MNHEY, SMNVEV (reference sequence). The V segment lost 6 bases and the J segment 4 bases; nucleotides outside the gene matches: 9. The CDR3 spans 14 residues. The CDR3 protein is CASSRQGFGYEQYF. The CDR3 DNA sequence: TGTGCCAGCAGCCGACAGGGATTCGGTTACGAGCAGTACTTC.

V gene TRBV5-1 combines with J gene TRBJ1-1; the match to TRBD1 covers 8 bases. V gave up 3 bases and J gave up 5 bases; unmatched junction bases: 12. CDR3 length: 16 residues. Germline V gene sequence: CDR1 SGHRS, CDR2 YFSETQ. CDR3 DNA: TGCGCCAGCAGCTCCCCTGAGACAGGGGTCGGGACTGAAGCTTTCTTT. Residues: CASSSPETGVGTEAFF.

This sequence joins TRBV6-1 and TRBJ2-1; 8 bases agree with TRBD1. V was clipped by 1 base and J by 7 bases; unmatched bases: 3. The length of the CDR3 is 14 residues. The germline V gene encodes CDR1 MNHNS and CDR2 SASEGT. CDR3 residues: CASSEGTGYNEQFF. The CDR3 DNA sequence: TGTGCCAGCAGTGAAGGGACAGGGTATAATGAGCAGTTCTTC.

This clone was seen just once. V usage is TRBV28 and J usage is TRBJ2-3; 11 bases are a match to TRBD2. There are 19 residues in the CDR3. The trim removed 1 base at V and 0 bases at J, leaving 9 bases unmatched. CDR1 and CDR2 from the germline V gene are MDHEN and SYDVKM. CDR3 coding DNA: TGTGCCAGCAGTTTATTGGGACTAGCGGTTCCTGCTAGCACAGATACGCAGTATTTT. This codes for CASSLLGLAVPASTDTQYF.

This chain connects TRBV6-6 to TRBJ2-2, with D perhaps TRBD2 (6 bases). Germline CDR1 and CDR2: MNHNY and SVGAGI (reference sequence). The CDR3 extends over 16 amino acids. Trimming left V 3 bases short and J 1 base short, with 12 bases between. This chain's CDR3 is CASSYGGTENTGELFF. The CDR3 DNA reads as TGTGCCAGCAGTTATGGCGGGACCGAGAACACCGGGGAGCTGTTTTTT.

This clone is a singleton in its sample. The V call is TRBV4-1, the J call TRBJ1-1, with 8 bases aligning to TRBD1. J was trimmed by 3 bases and V by 4 bases; bases with no gene match: 7. CDR3 size: 15 residues. Germline V CDR1 and CDR2: MGHRA, YSYEKL. CDR3 DNA: TGCGCCAGCAGCCGGCCAGGGGGCGCTTACACTGAAGCTTTCTTT. This gives the protein CASSRPGGAYTEAFF.

The V call is TRBV6-6, the J call TRBJ1-2; perhaps TRBD1 as D (6 bases). This CDR3 is built from 13 residues. Per the germline V gene, CDR1 is MNHNY and CDR2 is SVGAGI (reference sequence). The V end was cut by 6 bases, the J end by 4 bases, with 12 bases between. The CDR3 coding sequence is TGTGCCAGCAGGACCGGGACATCCTATGGCTACACCTTC. The encoded protein is CASRTGTSYGYTF.

This clone has only one observation. V is TRBV4-3 and J is TRBJ2-3; D gene unclear. Germline values: CDR1 LGHNA, CDR2 YSLEER. Trimming pared 0 bases from V and 3 bases from J, leaving 13 bases between. This CDR3 region has 16 residues. CDR3 sequence: CASSQDYRSETDTQYF. The CDR3 coding sequence is TGCGCCAGCAGCCAAGACTACCGGAGCGAAACAGATACGCAGTATTTT.

CDR3 loop: CASSSLLVFTDTQYF. The CDR3 DNA is TGTGCCAGCAGCTCCCTACTAGTTTTCACAGATACGCAGTATTTT. The V call is TRBV7-9, the J call TRBJ2-3, with D possibly matching TRBD2 (5 bases). The ends were cut back, 4 bases at V and 2 bases at J, with 13 bases in the middle. CDR1 SEHNR and CDR2 FQNEAQ come from the germline V gene (reference sequence). The CDR3 is 15 amino acids.

The V and J genes are TRBV11-2 and TRBJ2-2, with D perhaps matching TRBD1 (5 bases). In germline, CDR1 is SGHAT, CDR2 FQNNGV. The CDR3 spans 18 residues. The germline V and J ends were trimmed by 2 bases and 4 bases, with 20 bases remaining between them. CDR3: CASSLLIGGVGATGELFF. CDR3 in DNA: TGTGCCAGCAGCTTATTAATAGGCGGTGTTGGGGCCACCGGGGAGCTGTTTTTT.

This clone occurred a few times. Other DNA variants within this sample encode the same CDR3. The chain has TRBV7-2 and TRBJ1-1; D may be TRBD1 (5 bases). V was cut by 3 bases and J by 1 base, with 6 bases left in between. Germline CDR1 is SGHTA and CDR2 is FQGNSA. This CDR3 comprises 13 residues. Here the CDR3 DNA reads TGTGCCAGCAGCTTGGGACGGAACACTGAAGCTTTCTTT. Its protein is CASSLGRNTEAFF.

In its sample, this clone was seen a few times. V is TRBV10-3 and J is TRBJ2-1; D is unclear. CDR3 size: 12 residues. Trimming removed 4 bases from V and 5 bases from J, with 6 bases in between. Germline CDR1 and CDR2: ENHRY and SYGVKD. The CDR3 spells CAISGADNEQFF. CDR3 in DNA: TGTGCCATCAGTGGAGCAGACAATGAGCAGTTCTTC.

V is TRBV4-1 and J is TRBJ2-2, with 14 positions matching TRBD2. After removal of 4 bases from V and 5 bases from J, the junction contained 18 bases not matched to a gene. Per germline, CDR1 MGHRA and CDR2 YSYEKL. CDR3 length equals 21 residues. The CDR3 DNA follows: TGCGCCAGCAGCCCCCTTCCACGGGGACTAGCGGGAGCGTATTCGACCGGGGAGCTGTTTTTT. It encodes CASSPLPRGLAGAYSTGELFF.

The chain combines TRBV25-1 with TRBJ2-4, with D tentatively TRBD2 (6 bases). V was pared by 4 bases and J by 0 bases, with 19 bases between. CDR1 is MGHDK and CDR2 is SYGVNS in the germline V gene. This CDR3 comprises 18 residues. The CDR3 reads CASSASDKRGLAKNIQYF. Here the CDR3 DNA reads TGTGCCAGCAGTGCTTCGGACAAACGGGGGTTAGCCAAAAACATTCAGTACTTC. The full variable domain, in which reference TRBV25-1 and TRBJ2-4 provide the parts outside the CDR3, is EADIYQTPRYLVIGTGKKITLECSQTMGHDKMYWYQQDPGMELHLIHYSYGVNSTEKGDLSSESTVSRIRTEHFPLTLESARPSHTSQYLCASSASDKRGLAKNIQYFGAGTRLSVL.

This clone was seen a handful of times. The CDR3 DNA reads as TGCAGTGCTAGAGATAGCTACACCTTC. Encoded protein: CSARDSYTF. V and J are TRBV20-1 and TRBJ1-2, with no clear D. The CDR3 totals 9 residues. Looked up from germline, CDR1 is DFQATT and CDR2 is SNEGSKA (reference sequence). V was trimmed by 0 bases and J by 9 bases, leaving 2 bases between them.

The count of this clone is one. V and J are TRBV5-4 and TRBJ2-1; D is perhaps TRBD1 or TRBD2 (7 bases each). This CDR3 is built from 16 residues. Between the trimmed V and J ends, which lost 4 bases and 0 bases, there was a span of 14 bases. Per germline, CDR1 SGHNT and CDR2 YYREEE (reference sequence). CDR3 coding DNA: TGTGCCAGCAGCCCAGGGGGGGAGCTCTCCTACAATGAGCAGTTCTTC. It yields the protein CASSPGGELSYNEQFF.

The J gene is TRBJ2-4, the V gene TRBV13; tentatively, D is TRBD2 (5 bases). The CDR3 loop spans 14 amino acids. V shed 2 bases and J shed 6 bases, with 11 bases lying between them. Germline loops: CDR1 PRHDT, CDR2 FYEKMQ (reference sequence). The CDR3 nucleotides read TGTGCCAGCAGCTTAAGGCCCCGGGGAAACATTCAGTACTTC. Translation gives CASSLRPRGNIQYF.